A single sample gave rise to the 21 T cell receptor beta chains below, sequenced in a study of PD-1 blockade in classical Hodgkin lymphoma. Specified time point: cycle 4 day 1 (C4D1), after less than 7 weeks of nivolumab. Each and every patient relapsed after autologous stem cell transplantation, and patients got differing brentuximab vedotin exposure. Thawed PBMCs underwent magnetic negative selection to yield purified CD4+ T cells. Generated by immunoSEQ multiplex PCR, the TCRdb table keeps only in-frame clones and is missing some. The table includes around 25,000 clones, around 83% detected once. Source: CD4+ T cells from blood, taken before the fourth cycle of nivolumab. Receptors originate from a human donor with classical Hodgkin lymphoma.

This clone has only one observation. The chain couples TRBV19 to TRBJ1-1, with D maybe TRBD1 (6 bases). CDR3 length equals 15 residues. Germline V gives CDR1 LNHDA, CDR2 SQIVND (reference sequence). With 8 bases removed from V and 1 base from J, the gap between germline ends came to 17 bases. CDR3 in DNA: TGTGCCAGTTCTAAATTTTGGGGGCGGAACACTGAAGCTTTCTTT. Translated, it gives CASSKFWGRNTEAFF.

The chain carries TRBV9 and TRBJ2-7; unclear D gene. In germline, CDR1 is SGDLS, CDR2 YYNGEE. V was pared by 7 bases and J by 3 bases, with 17 bases between. CDR3 length equals 14 residues. The CDR3 here is CASASHSGRYEQYF. The CDR3 bases are TGTGCCAGCGCCTCCCACAGTGGGCGCTACGAGCAGTACTTC.

The genes are TRBV28 and TRBJ1-1, with D uncertain. The V gene's germline CDR1 is MDHEN and CDR2 SYDVKM. The CDR3 is made up of 14 amino acids. V was pared by 3 bases and J by 10 bases, with 18 bases between. CDR3 protein: CASSLPPRTEGAFF. In DNA, the CDR3 is TGTGCCAGCAGTTTGCCACCCAGGACCGAAGGAGCTTTCTTT. Full variable domain (remainder filled in from reference TRBV28 and TRBJ1-1): DVKVTQSSRYLVKRTGEKVFLECVQDMDHENMFWYRQDPGLGLRLIYFSYDVKMKEKGDIPEGYSVSREKKERFSLILESASTNQTSMYLCASSLPPRTEGAFFGQGTRLTVV.

J is TRBJ1-4 and V is TRBV6-5, with TRBD1 identical over 9 bases. This CDR3 comprises 14 residues. Losses at the gene ends were 3 bases for V and 8 bases for J; bases not matched to a gene: 4. Germline CDR1 MNHEY, CDR2 SVGAGI. CDR3: CASSYMGQGEKLFF. The CDR3 bases are TGTGCCAGCAGTTATATGGGACAGGGAGAAAAACTGTTTTTT.

In its sample, this clone was seen once. V is TRBV7-2 and J is TRBJ1-4, with D tentatively TRBD1 (5 bases). V dropped 4 bases and J dropped 7 bases, with 16 bases sitting between them. The CDR3 runs 15 residues. Germline V gene sequence: CDR1 SGHTA, CDR2 FQGNSA. CDR3 amino acids: CASSSNTGGVEKLFF. DNA for the CDR3: TGTGCCAGCAGCTCCAATACCGGGGGAGTTGAAAAACTGTTTTTT.

The chain employs TRBV5-1 and TRBJ2-1; perhaps TRBD2 as D (6 bases). The CDR3 loop spans 14 amino acids. The germline gives CDR1 SGHRS, CDR2 YFSETQ. With 1 base removed from V and 9 bases from J, the gap between germline ends came to 14 bases. CDR3 loop: CASSLPGVSGEQFF. CDR3 sequence (DNA): TGCGCCAGCAGCTTGCCGGGAGTGTCGGGTGAGCAGTTCTTC.

V and J are TRBV18 and TRBJ1-2, with 10 bases fitting TRBD1. The length of the CDR3 is 15 residues. V was clipped by 3 bases and J by 3 bases; unmatched bases: 4. CDR1 KGHSH and CDR2 LQKENI come from the germline V gene. The CDR3 region has the DNA TGTGCCAGCTCACCCGGACAGGGGGGCTACTATGGCTACACCTTC. Translating it yields CASSPGQGGYYGYTF.

The chain joins TRBV6-4 to TRBJ1-1, with a weak D call TRBD1 (5 bases). Trimming pared 2 bases from V and 8 bases from J, leaving 12 bases between. CDR1 MRHNA and CDR2 SNTAGT come from the germline V gene. The CDR3 has 13 amino acids. The DNA of the CDR3 is TGTGCCAGCAGTGACCTTGGGGCTACGGAAGCTTTCTTT. Translated: CASSDLGATEAFF.

This clone showed up just once. The chain combines TRBV5-1 with TRBJ1-2; D is uncertain. V lost 4 bases and J 4 bases, leaving 11 bases between the germline ends. The CDR3 extends over 13 amino acids. The germline CDR1 and CDR2 sequences are SGHRS and YFSETQ. In DNA, the CDR3 is TGCGCCAGCAGCGTGGACGGACTCTATGGCTACACCTTC. Encoded protein: CASSVDGLYGYTF.

V is TRBV7-2 and J is TRBJ1-1; 9 bases line up with TRBD1. CDR1 and CDR2 from the germline V gene are SGHTA and FQGNSA. The V gene end was trimmed by 5 bases and the J gene end by 5 bases; junction bases not matched to a gene: 6. The CDR3 contains 14 residues. CDR3 sequence (DNA): TGTGCCAGCAGCCGGACAGGGGTAGGGACTGAAGCTTTCTTT. Translation gives CASSRTGVGTEAFF.

The chain carries TRBV6-6 and TRBJ1-1; D not certain. Between the trimmed V and J ends, which lost 6 bases and 3 bases, there was a span of 5 bases. Germline lookup yields CDR1 MNHNY and CDR2 SVGAGI (reference sequence). This CDR3 has 11 residues. CDR3 residues: CASRRDTEAFF. CDR3 bases: TGTGCCAGCAGAAGGGACACTGAAGCTTTCTTT.

This clone was detected once. The genes are TRBV6-5 and TRBJ2-3; D is possibly TRBD1 or TRBD2 (6 bases each). The V and J ends lost 6 bases and 6 bases respectively, with 10 bases between them. The CDR3 loop spans 12 amino acids. Germline V lookup: CDR1 MNHEY, CDR2 SVGAGI. In DNA form, the CDR3 reads TGTGCCAGCAGGGGGGGCCGGGATACGCAGTATTTT. The encoded protein is CASRGGRDTQYF.

This clone was recorded a few times. CDR3 nucleotides: TGTGCCAGCAGCCGTGACAGGGGTGAGGACTATGGCTACACCTTC. It translates to CASSRDRGEDYGYTF. J is TRBJ1-2 and V is TRBV4-2; the match to TRBD1 covers 8 bases. CDR1 is LGHNA, CDR2 YNFKEQ, per germline. The CDR3 spans 15 residues. V trimming: 4 bases; J trimming: 3 bases; junction bases outside the gene matches: 7.

V and J are TRBV5-1 and TRBJ1-6; TRBD1 aligns across 7 bases. The germline gives CDR1 SGHRS, CDR2 YFSETQ. J was trimmed by 7 bases and V by 2 bases; bases with no gene match: 3. The CDR3 length is 14 residues. The CDR3 DNA follows: TGCGCCAGCAGCTTACAGGGGCCCAATTCACCCCTCCACTTT. Amino acids: CASSLQGPNSPLHF.

The chain links TRBV30 to TRBJ1-2; 10 bases line up with TRBD1. Germline assignment: CDR1 GTSNPN and CDR2 SVGIG (reference sequence). V trimming: 4 bases; J trimming: 3 bases; junction bases outside the gene matches: 5. The CDR3 extends over 14 amino acids. The CDR3 loop reads CAWNRDRGDYGYTF. The DNA of the CDR3 is TGTGCCTGGAATCGGGACAGGGGTGACTATGGCTACACCTTC.

V gene TRBV18 combines with J gene TRBJ1-1, with 9 positions matching TRBD1. CDR1 and CDR2 from the germline V gene are KGHSH and LQKENI. The CDR3 is 15 amino acids. V trimming: 3 bases; J trimming: 4 bases; junction bases outside the gene matches: 6. For the CDR3, the DNA is TGTGCCAGCTCACCTAACAGGGGGCGCGTCACTGAAGCTTTCTTT. Its translation: CASSPNRGRVTEAFF.

This chain uses TRBV7-9 with TRBJ1-1; tentatively, D is TRBD1 (6 bases). This CDR3 has 15 residues. The ends were cut back, 0 bases at V and 0 bases at J, with 8 bases in the middle. Germline values: CDR1 SEHNR, CDR2 FQNEAQ (reference sequence). The CDR3 loop is CASSLARQVNTEAFF. The CDR3 DNA follows: TGTGCCAGCAGCTTAGCGCGACAGGTGAACACTGAAGCTTTCTTT. The full variable domain, rest sourced from reference TRBV7-9 and TRBJ1-1, is DTGVSQNPRHKITKRGQNVTFRCDPISEHNRLYWYRQTLGQGPEFLTYFQNEAQLEKSRLLSDRFSAERPKGSFSTLEIQRTEQGDSAMYLCASSLARQVNTEAFFGQGTRLTVV.

This chain uses TRBV29-1 with TRBJ2-1; D is uncertain. Germline CDR1 SQVTM, CDR2 ANQGSEA. The V end lost 7 bases, the J end lost 8 bases, and 15 bases lay between the germline ends. The CDR3 covers 12 residues. DNA for the CDR3: TGCAGCGCTGTAATTGGCATCTATGAGCAGTTCTTC. Its protein is CSAVIGIYEQFF.

This clone showed up just once. The chain couples TRBV27 to TRBJ2-7; 7 nucleotides line up with TRBD2. CDR3 size: 16 residues. The germline gives CDR1 MNHEY, CDR2 SMNVEV (reference sequence). V lost 6 bases and J lost 0; bases outside the gene matches: 11. The CDR3 region has the DNA TGTGCCAGCAGGTCCGGGACCCTAGCGGACTCCTACGAGCAGTACTTC. Translating it yields CASRSGTLADSYEQYF.

This chain links TRBV19 with TRBJ1-6; 8 positions match TRBD1. Germline V gene lookup returns CDR1 LNHDA and CDR2 SQIVND (reference sequence). This CDR3 is built from 14 residues. After removal of 7 bases from V and 5 bases from J, the junction contained 4 bases not matched to a gene. Here the CDR3 reads CASTPDRDNSPLHF. Written as DNA, the CDR3 is TGTGCCAGTACCCCGGACAGGGATAATTCACCCCTCCACTTT. The variable domain in full, with the rest retrieved from reference TRBV19 and TRBJ1-6, is DGGITQSPKYLFRKEGQNVTLSCEQNLNHDAMYWYRQDPGQGLRLIYYSQIVNDFQKGDIAEGYSVSREKKESFPLTVTSAQKNPTAFYLCASTPDRDNSPLHFGNGTRLTVT.

The rearrangement uses TRBV7-8 and TRBJ1-1; 7 positions match TRBD1. The length of the CDR3 is 16 residues. Trimming removed 1 base from V and 0 bases from J; junction bases left unmatched: 5. Germline lookup yields CDR1 SGHVS and CDR2 FQNEAQ. Written as DNA, the CDR3 is TGTGCCAGCAGCTTAGTAAGACAGGGATTGAACACTGAAGCTTTCTTT. Encoded protein: CASSLVRQGLNTEAFF.